This T cell receptor (beta chain) was found in a study of T-cell memory formation after mild COVID-19. The germline CDR1 and CDR2 sequences are DFQATT and SNEGSKA (reference sequence). Trimming took off 3 bases at V and 5 bases at J, with 16 bases between the two ends. This CDR3 comprises 14 residues. The table lists this clonotype with a few counts. Each CDR3 protein gets one entry after TCRdb re-called the 5' RACE reads with MiXCR. This repertoire shows hundreds of thousands of distinct CDR3 sequences, approximately 16% found once; its top ten account for roughly 21%. The clonotype originates from a man in his late teens or twenties who had mild COVID-19 (a few samples of this study predate the infection). Cell type and time point are not known. The source material was PBMCs or a T cell subset sorted from them (not recorded which). The chain links TRBV20-1 to TRBJ2-5, with D perhaps assigned TRBD1 or TRBD2 (5 bases each). The CDR3 loop reads CSARDGGWGETQYF. CDR3 coding DNA: TGCAGTGCTAGGGATGGGGGATGGGGGGAGACCCAGTACTTC.